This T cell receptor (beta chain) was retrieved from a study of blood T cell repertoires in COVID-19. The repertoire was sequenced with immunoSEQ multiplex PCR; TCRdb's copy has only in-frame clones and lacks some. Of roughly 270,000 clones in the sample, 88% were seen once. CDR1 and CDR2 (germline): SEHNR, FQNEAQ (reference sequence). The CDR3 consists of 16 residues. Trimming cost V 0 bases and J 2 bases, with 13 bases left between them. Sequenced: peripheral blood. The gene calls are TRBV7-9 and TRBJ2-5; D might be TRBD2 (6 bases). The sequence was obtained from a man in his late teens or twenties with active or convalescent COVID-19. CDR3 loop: CASSLARLANQETQYF. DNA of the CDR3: TGTGCCAGCAGCTTAGCGCGTCTAGCGAATCAAGAGACCCAGTACTTC. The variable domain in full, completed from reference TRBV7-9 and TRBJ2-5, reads DTGVSQNPRHKITKRGQNVTFRCDPISEHNRLYWYRQTLGQGPEFLTYFQNEAQLEKSRLLSDRFSAERPKGSFSTLEIQRTEQGDSAMYLCASSLARLANQETQYFGPGTRLLVL.